This passage covers 31 T cell receptor beta chains from one sample sequenced in a study of CD8 T cells in Susac syndrome. Random hexamers were used to reverse transcribe the RNA input (0.5 to 1 ug). In TCRdb, the immunoSEQ multiplex PCR reads were re-called with MiXCR into one record per CDR3 protein. The sample has 170,000 or so distinct CDR3 sequences, roughly 95% seen once. Sequenced material: CD8+ T cells from PBMCs. The receptor source for this set is a human donor with multiple sclerosis.

This chain connects TRBV4-2 to TRBJ2-7; D may match TRBD1 or TRBD2 (5 bases each). Trimming shortened V by 0 bases and J by 3 bases, and 12 bases separated the two germline ends. This CDR3 is built from 15 residues. The germline gives CDR1 LGHNA, CDR2 YNFKEQ. The CDR3 region is CASSQDWDGNYEQYF. CDR3 nucleotide sequence: TGTGCCAGCAGCCAAGATTGGGACGGCAACTACGAGCAGTACTTC.

This chain joins TRBV19 and TRBJ1-2; tentatively, D is TRBD1 (5 bases). CDR1 LNHDA and CDR2 SQIVND come from the germline V gene (reference sequence). The CDR3 loop spans 13 amino acids. Trimming shortened V by 11 bases and J by 6 bases, and 19 bases separated the two germline ends. CDR3 coding DNA: TGTGCCCCCCGGGGCCAGGGCTGGGATGGCTACACCTTC. Amino acids: CAPRGQGWDGYTF.

V is TRBV13 and J is TRBJ2-7; maybe TRBD2 (6 bases). CDR3 length: 15 residues. Trimming took off 0 bases at V and 3 bases at J, with 12 bases between the two ends. CDR1 is PRHDT and CDR2 is FYEKMQ in the germline V gene (reference sequence). CDR3 coding DNA: TGTGCCAGCAGCTTAGGTGTGGGACTGATCTACGAGCAGTACTTC. This gives the protein CASSLGVGLIYEQYF.

The V call is TRBV9, the J call TRBJ2-3, with 8 bases that match TRBD1. The CDR3 has 16 residues. The V and J ends lost 6 bases and 3 bases, in that order; junction bases with no gene match: 12. CDR1 and CDR2 from the germline V gene are SGDLS and YYNGEE. CDR3 residues: CASTKTGEGGTDTQYF. CDR3 sequence (DNA): TGTGCCAGCACCAAGACAGGGGAAGGAGGGACAGATACGCAGTATTTT.

Here the CDR3 DNA reads TGCAGCGTCCGGGACAGGTTTAGACCTGAAGCTTTCTTT. It specifies CSVRDRFRPEAFF. This sequence joins TRBV29-1 and TRBJ1-1, with 8 bases aligning to TRBD1. The trim removed 6 bases at V and 6 bases at J, leaving 9 bases unmatched. This CDR3 spans 13 amino acids. CDR1 is SQVTM, CDR2 ANQGSEA, per germline.

The V and J genes are TRBV29-1 and TRBJ2-1; D gene uncertain. Germline CDR1 SQVTM, CDR2 ANQGSEA. Trimming pared 0 bases from V and 9 bases from J, leaving 6 bases between. CDR3 length: 11 amino acids. The CDR3 nucleotides read TGCAGCGTTGAAGATCTTCGTGAGCAGTTCTTC. This gives the protein CSVEDLREQFF.

The chain links TRBV11-2 to TRBJ2-7; unclear D gene. This CDR3 region has 14 residues. The ends were cut back, 5 bases at V and 4 bases at J, with 15 bases in the middle. Germline V gene data show CDR1 as SGHAT and CDR2 as FQNNGV. CDR3 in DNA: TGTGCCAGCAGCCTACATCCATTTGCATACGAGCAGTACTTC. This gives the protein CASSLHPFAYEQYF.

The V gene is TRBV6-5, the J gene TRBJ1-1; D is perhaps TRBD1 (6 bases). V dropped 5 bases and J dropped 0 bases, with 10 bases sitting between them. The CDR3 runs 14 residues. CDR1 is MNHEY and CDR2 is SVGAGI in the germline V gene. The CDR3 protein is CASSEDSLNTEAFF. In DNA, the CDR3 is TGTGCCAGCAGTGAGGACAGCCTGAACACTGAAGCTTTCTTT.

The V and J genes are TRBV20-1 and TRBJ1-3; no firm D call. The germline V and J ends were trimmed by 5 bases and 7 bases, with 21 bases remaining between them. The germline V gene has CDR1 DFQATT and CDR2 SNEGSKA (reference sequence). This CDR3 comprises 15 residues. This CDR3 is CSAVLDQIMGNTIYF. Here the CDR3 DNA reads TGCAGTGCTGTACTGGACCAGATTATGGGGAACACCATATATTTT.

V gene TRBV4-1 combines with J gene TRBJ2-3, with 11 bases fitting TRBD2. CDR3 size: 16 residues. The V gene's germline CDR1 is MGHRA and CDR2 YSYEKL. The V segment lost 5 bases and the J segment 1 base; nucleotides outside the gene matches: 5. Written as DNA, the CDR3 is TGCGCCAGCAGCATACTAGCGGGAGTCGGCACAGATACGCAGTATTTT. Amino acid sequence: CASSILAGVGTDTQYF.

J is TRBJ1-2 and V is TRBV20-1; D ambiguous. Germline V gene sequence: CDR1 DFQATT, CDR2 SNEGSKA (reference sequence). V lost 5 bases to trimming and J lost 4 bases, with 14 bases between them. The CDR3 extends over 13 amino acids. The chain's CDR3 is CSADPREGYGYTF. Here the CDR3 DNA reads TGCAGTGCTGACCCGAGGGAGGGCTATGGCTACACCTTC.

This clonotype was counted a few times. V and J are TRBV18 and TRBJ2-2, with D hard to call. Germline V CDR1 and CDR2: KGHSH, LQKENI. Trimming pared 2 bases from V and 6 bases from J, leaving 10 bases between. CDR3 length equals 14 residues. For the CDR3, the DNA is TGTGCCAGCTCACCATTAACCTCGGCCGGGGAGCTGTTTTTT. The encoded protein is CASSPLTSAGELFF.

The chain couples TRBV7-8 to TRBJ2-1; D unresolved. The V end was cut by 2 bases, the J end by 3 bases, with 14 bases between. Per the germline V gene, CDR1 is SGHVS and CDR2 is FQNEAQ. CDR3 length: 16 amino acids. The chain's CDR3 is CASSLRGLGVYNEQFF. In nucleotides, the CDR3 is TGTGCCAGCAGCTTACGCGGTCTTGGAGTCTACAATGAGCAGTTCTTC.

The gene calls are TRBV6-6 and TRBJ1-5; maybe TRBD1 (6 bases). Germline CDR1 is MNHNY and CDR2 is SVGAGI (reference sequence). The V and J ends lost 1 base and 3 bases respectively, with 10 bases between them. The CDR3 has 15 amino acids. The CDR3 is CASSYLTGLNQPQHF. The DNA for the CDR3 is TGTGCCAGCAGTTACTTGACAGGCCTCAATCAGCCCCAGCATTTT.

The chain uses TRBV29-1 and TRBJ2-7, with a possible D match to TRBD1 (5 bases). This CDR3 comprises 12 residues. The V gene's germline CDR1 is SQVTM and CDR2 ANQGSEA. The germline V and J ends were trimmed by 2 bases and 4 bases, with 9 bases remaining between them. Here the CDR3 reads CSVEQGMYEQYF. The CDR3 DNA is TGCAGCGTTGAACAGGGCATGTACGAGCAGTACTTC.

The J gene is TRBJ2-7, the V gene TRBV6-2 or TRBV6-3, with no clear D. V dropped 3 bases and J dropped 6 bases, with 15 bases sitting between them. The CDR3 has 14 amino acids. Germline CDR1 and CDR2: MNHEY and SVGEGT. The CDR3 is CASSYSGRPLEQYF. The CDR3 nucleotides read TGTGCCAGCAGTTATTCTGGACGCCCCCTCGAGCAGTACTTC.

The rearrangement uses TRBV12-3 or TRBV12-4 and TRBJ1-1; D possibly corresponds to TRBD1 (5 bases). This CDR3 is built from 13 residues. The V end lost 6 bases, the J end lost 1 base, and 9 bases lay between the germline ends. The CDR3 DNA reads TGTGCCAGCAGCAGGACATGGAACACTGAAGCTTTCTTT. It codes for CASSRTWNTEAFF.

Turning to this clonotype: One junction end disagrees with the germline gene, perhaps due to a read error. The rearrangement joins TRBV5-1 to TRBJ2-5; 7 bases are a match to TRBD1. Germline CDR1 reads SGHRS; CDR2 reads YFSETQ. The CDR3 consists of 12 residues. The CDR3 nucleotides are TGCGCCAGCAGCTTGGGGCGACAGGGTGGTCACTTC. It specifies CASSLGRQGGHF. Looking up the rest from reference TRBV5-1 and TRBJ2-5 gives the full variable domain: KAGVTQTPRYLIKTRGQQVTLSCSPISGHRSVSWYQQTPGQGLQFLFEYFSETQRNKGNFPGRFSGRQFSNSRSEMNVSTLELGDSALYLCASSLGRQGGHFGPGTRLLVL.

This rearrangement joins TRBV25-1 to TRBJ1-4, with D maybe TRBD1 (5 bases). Per germline, CDR1 MGHDK and CDR2 SYGVNS. The V gene lost 1 base and the J gene lost 8 bases, with 11 bases spanning the gap. The CDR3 runs to 14 residues. CDR3 DNA: TGTGCCAGCAGTGAATTCGGGGGTTGGGAAAAACTGTTTTTT. Its protein is CASSEFGGWEKLFF.

The chain carries TRBV7-6 and TRBJ1-6; 8 nucleotides agree with TRBD1. CDR1 and CDR2 from the germline V gene are SGHVS and FNYEAQ. V was pared by 2 bases and J by 5 bases, with 8 bases of the junction left unmatched. The CDR3 has 17 amino acids. Written as DNA, the CDR3 is TGTGCCAGCAGCTTATTTCAGGGGGCGCCCCATAATTCACCCCTCCACTTT. It yields the protein CASSLFQGAPHNSPLHF.

The V call is TRBV27, the J call TRBJ1-2; a weak D match, TRBD1 (6 bases). Trimming removed 5 bases at V and 8 bases at J, with 18 bases between. The CDR3 loop spans 14 amino acids. Germline V gives CDR1 MNHEY, CDR2 SMNVEV (reference sequence). The CDR3 loop reads CASSRGGGSRGYTF. In DNA, the CDR3 is TGTGCCAGCAGTAGAGGGGGGGGCAGTAGGGGCTACACCTTC.

In its sample, this clonotype was seen once. This chain joins TRBV20-1 and TRBJ2-1; D unclear. Trimming took 1 base from V and 4 from J, leaving 8 bases between them. This CDR3 is 13 amino acids long. The germline gives CDR1 DFQATT, CDR2 SNEGSKA (reference sequence). CDR3: CSARGFYYNEQFF. The DNA for the CDR3 is TGCAGTGCTAGAGGGTTCTATTACAATGAGCAGTTCTTC.

The rearrangement joins TRBV25-1 to TRBJ2-1, with 7 bases aligning to TRBD2. With V trimmed by 3 bases and J by 7 bases, 6 bases remained unmatched. This CDR3 has 14 amino acids. The germline CDR1 and CDR2 sequences are MGHDK and SYGVNS. CDR3 DNA: TGTGCCAGCAGTGACCGGGGGGAATGGAATGAGCAGTTCTTC. Protein: CASSDRGEWNEQFF.

CDR3 region: CASSPGPTLTDTQYF. CDR3 nucleotide sequence: TGTGCCAGCAGTCCGGGACCTACTCTCACAGATACGCAGTATTTT. V is TRBV9 and J is TRBJ2-3; D is possibly TRBD1 or TRBD2 (5 bases each). The CDR3 extends over 15 amino acids. Germline V gene sequence: CDR1 SGDLS, CDR2 YYNGEE. The V gene lost 5 bases and the J gene lost 2 bases, with 15 bases spanning the gap.

The chain links TRBV28 to TRBJ2-5, with 7 bases matching TRBD2. The V gene end was trimmed by 6 bases and the J gene end by 13 bases; junction bases not matched to a gene: 20. Germline values: CDR1 MDHEN, CDR2 SYDVKM. There are 15 residues in the CDR3. The CDR3 is CASRPRDYLPGGGYF. CDR3 DNA: TGTGCCAGCAGACCCCGGGACTACCTCCCCGGGGGTGGGTACTTC.

The chain employs TRBV9 and TRBJ2-7; TRBD1 agrees at 10 bases. The germline gives CDR1 SGDLS, CDR2 YYNGEE. The CDR3 has 15 residues. The junction had 5 bases not matched to a gene; V was cut back by 0 bases and J by 5 bases. The CDR3: CASSVDGQGVDEQYF. The CDR3 region has the DNA TGTGCCAGCAGCGTAGACGGACAGGGGGTGGACGAGCAGTACTTC.

The chain employs TRBV30 and TRBJ2-5; D might be TRBD2 (6 bases). The length of the CDR3 is 14 residues. Germline V gene sequence: CDR1 GTSNPN, CDR2 SVGIG (reference sequence). V dropped 2 bases and J dropped 3 bases, with 13 bases sitting between them. The CDR3 bases are TGTGCCTGGAGTAGGTTCGGGGGAAAAGAGACCCAGTACTTC. Residues: CAWSRFGGKETQYF.

This clonotype was detected only once. The genes are TRBV3-1 and TRBJ2-3, with TRBD2 matching over 10 bases. Germline values: CDR1 LGHDT, CDR2 YNNKEL (reference sequence). There are 16 residues in the CDR3. V was pared by 8 bases and J by 4 bases, with 12 bases of the junction left unmatched. CDR3 nucleotides: TGTGCCAGCCGTGACCCCTCTAGCGGGAGCGCAGATACGCAGTATTTT. This codes for CASRDPSSGSADTQYF.

The J gene is TRBJ1-2, the V gene TRBV29-1; no clear D gene. V lost 0 bases and J 7 bases, leaving 6 bases between the germline ends. The CDR3 extends over 11 amino acids. In germline, CDR1 is SQVTM, CDR2 ANQGSEA. The CDR3 DNA sequence: TGCAGCGTTGAAGATTGGACTGGCTACACCTTC. Amino acid sequence: CSVEDWTGYTF.

The genes are TRBV6-5 and TRBJ2-7; 7 bases map to TRBD2. Germline-derived CDR1 and CDR2 are MNHEY and SVGAGI. This CDR3 is 17 amino acids long. V was pared by 0 bases and J by 2 bases, with 10 bases of the junction left unmatched. The CDR3 DNA is TGTGCCAGCAGTTACTCGGTTAGCGGGCCGACTCCCTACGAGCAGTACTTC. It specifies CASSYSVSGPTPYEQYF.

The chain recombines TRBV2 with TRBJ1-2; D call uncertain. In germline, CDR1 is SNHLY, CDR2 FYNNEI. This CDR3 is built from 14 residues. Between the trimmed V and J ends, which lost 4 bases and 0 bases, there was a span of 9 bases. In nucleotides, the CDR3 is TGTGCCAGCAGTGTGATATGGCCTAACTATGGCTACACCTTC. Translation: CASSVIWPNYGYTF. Full variable domain (outside the CDR3, taken from reference TRBV2 and TRBJ1-2): EPEVTQTPSHQVTQMGQEVILRCVPISNHLYFYWYRQILGQKVEFLVSFYNNEISEKSEIFDDQFSVERPDGSNFTLKIRSTKLEDSAMYFCASSVIWPNYGYTFGSGTRLTVV.